Below are 4 T cell receptor beta chains sequenced from a single sample in a study of T cells after yellow fever vaccination. TCRdb re-analysed the 5' RACE reads in MiXCR, keeping a single row per CDR3 protein. In the table there are some 320,000 distinct CDR3 sequences, around a tenth of which are singletons. This specimen was CD4+ T cells sorted from PBMCs, taken 45 days after the yellow fever booster vaccination. These receptors came from a man in his late teens or twenties who received the YFV17D yellow fever vaccine.

This clonotype showed up just a few times. V is TRBV15 and J is TRBJ1-2; possibly TRBD1 for D (6 bases). Germline assignment: CDR1 LNHNV and CDR2 YYDKDF (reference sequence). V was pared by 0 bases and J by 8 bases, with 19 bases between. This CDR3 comprises 16 residues. The CDR3 sequence: CATSRDFQSGGLGYTF. The CDR3 DNA reads TGTGCCACCAGCAGAGATTTTCAGTCGGGGGGCTTGGGCTACACCTTC. Based on the CDR3 plus reference TRBV15 and TRBJ1-2, the full variable domain is DAMVIQNPRYQVTQFGKPVTLSCSQTLNHNVMYWYQQKSSQAPKLLFHYYDKDFNNEADTPDNFQSRRPNTSFCFLDIRSPGLGDTAMYLCATSRDFQSGGLGYTFGSGTRLTVV.

This clonotype has just a few counts. The chain has TRBV15 and TRBJ2-2; D not certain. The V end lost 1 base, the J end lost 2 bases, and 8 bases lay between the germline ends. Germline CDR1 is LNHNV and CDR2 is YYDKDF (reference sequence). The CDR3 has 15 amino acids. The CDR3 nucleotides are TGTGCCACCAGCAGAGGCAGTTTCAACACCGGGGAGCTGTTTTTT. Amino acid sequence: CATSRGSFNTGELFF.

This clonotype was seen at least ten times. J is TRBJ2-5 and V is TRBV2; no clear D gene. CDR1 is SNHLY, CDR2 FYNNEI, per germline. Trimming took off 3 bases at V and 5 bases at J, with 13 bases between the two ends. This CDR3 has 14 amino acids. The CDR3 DNA reads as TGTGCCAGCAGTGAGGTAGTCCCCAAGGAGACCCAGTACTTC. Translation: CASSEVVPKETQYF. Full variable domain (outside the CDR3, taken from reference TRBV2 and TRBJ2-5): EPEVTQTPSHQVTQMGQEVILRCVPISNHLYFYWYRQILGQKVEFLVSFYNNEISEKSEIFDDQFSVERPDGSNFTLKIRSTKLEDSAMYFCASSEVVPKETQYFGPGTRLLVL.

The sample holds a few counts of this clonotype. The chain combines TRBV20-1 with TRBJ1-5, with 7 bases aligning to TRBD1. The germline gives CDR1 DFQATT, CDR2 SNEGSKA (reference sequence). Trimming cost V 5 bases and J 1 base; bases outside gene matches: 5. The CDR3 is 14 residues long. CDR3 nucleotide sequence: TGCAGTGCTCCCAGGGGGGGAAGCAATCAGCCCCAGCATTTT. Its translation: CSAPRGGSNQPQHF.